This T cell receptor beta chain derives from a study of blood T cell repertoires in COVID-19 (dated by TCRdb to 2020 to 2022). With respect to the entire study: The collaborator samples originated in the United States, Italy and Spain and spanned the acute and convalescent phases of COVID-19. The repertoires were released in a freely available public database intended as a resource for research on the immune response to SARS-CoV-2. Subjects who had been exposed to COVID-19, were actively infected with it, or had recovered from it provided the deeply sampled blood TCRbeta repertoires that made up the dataset. Sample metadata almost always included a de-identified subject ID, COVID-19 status, age in years and sex. The material from the prospective study consisted of cDNA or gDNA derived from T cells, B-cell-depleted T cells, or PBMCs. Samples were obtained from the ongoing ImmuneRACE study (first 160 participants) and from 1,254 subjects provided by 6 global collaborators. Where available, HLA class I and class II types were obtained from metadata supplied by the sample provider rather than from assay-based typing.

TCRbeta CDR3 regions were amplified from genomic DNA by means of the immunoSEQ Assay, a bias-controlled multiplex PCR. Per the authors' processing: The number of nucleated cells in each sample was estimated by amplification of reference gene primers within the assay. Sequence reads were collapsed and filtered to measure the absolute abundance of every unique TCRbeta CDR3 rearrangement. For each sample, productive Simpson clonality was calculated by taking the square root of Simpson's diversity index across productive rearrangements. TCRdb took this table from immuneACCESS and kept in-frame rearrangements with V and J called. Such tables lack part of the clones; where checked against another copy, unresolved V genes explain under half of the gap, and the rest is unexplained. V and J calls and clone size are given by that table; D and trimming were obtained from the DNA. The sample has 250,000 to 350,000 clones on record, 75% to 90% of them singletons. The ten largest clones capture 2.2% of the sample.

The CDR3 goes from the cysteine to the phenylalanine over 13 residues. Only the CDR3 DNA is retained, 39 bases long and in frame from the first base. At the junction V is shortened by 2 bases and J by 4 bases, with 9 bases in between. CDR1 SGDLS and CDR2 YYNGEE were looked up in the germline V gene. A note on this clone: Its cognate antigen has yet to be identified. No quality values exist for individual bases; no much larger clone is one base distant.

General study outcomes and caveats: The quantity of clinical and demographic metadata differed by source and by participant and was supplied without curation.

Samples from volunteer blood donors who had recovered from COVID-19 were contributed by a second Seattle source. Each collaborating institution followed its own protocols to collect whole blood in K2EDTA tubes. For TCRbeta analysis, collaborators shipped samples in one of three forms: frozen whole blood, isolated PBMCs, or DNA extracted from either of those sample types. The sequence came from a woman in her 50s who had recovered from COVID-19. The chain was built from TRBV9 and TRBJ1-1; the D segment could be TRBD1, given 5 matching bases. The sequencing input was peripheral blood. The DNA sequence follows: TGTGCCAGCAGCGTTTCCAGGGTCACTGAAGCTTTCTTT. This codes for CASSVSRVTEAFF. The CDR3 plus the reference TRBV9 and TRBJ1-1 genes for the other parts give the full variable domain: DSGVTQTPKHLITATGQRVTLRCSPRSGDLSVYWYQQSLDQGLQFLIQYYNGEERAKGNILERFSAQQFPDLHSELNLSSLELGDSALYFCASSVSRVTEAFFGQGTRLTVV.